The 22 T cell receptor beta chains given below trace back to one sample, sequenced in a study of CD8 T cells in Susac syndrome. Random hexamers were used to reverse transcribe roughly 0.45 to 1 ug of RNA. TCRdb re-called the immunoSEQ multiplex PCR reads through MiXCR, storing one row per CDR3 protein. The sample carries a few hundred thousand distinct CDR3 sequences, 80% to 95% recorded once. The sequenced sample consisted of CD4+ T cells from PBMCs. Receptors were obtained from a human donor with multiple sclerosis.

The chain joins TRBV7-9 to TRBJ2-3; TRBD1 matches at 8 bases. Germline loops: CDR1 SEHNR, CDR2 FQNEAQ (reference sequence). The ends lost 5 bases at V and 2 bases at J; junction bases unmatched: 9. CDR3 length equals 16 residues. Here the CDR3 DNA reads TGTGCCAGCAGCCTGGGACAGGAGGTAATCACAGATACGCAGTATTTT. Amino acids: CASSLGQEVITDTQYF.

The rearrangement joins TRBV4-1 to TRBJ1-5; no reliable D call. Trimming took off 1 base at V and 5 bases at J, with 6 bases between the two ends. There are 13 residues in the CDR3. Per the germline V gene, CDR1 is MGHRA and CDR2 is YSYEKL. The CDR3: CASSQAPYQPQHF. The CDR3, as DNA: TGCGCCAGCAGCCAAGCCCCATATCAGCCCCAGCATTTT.

A remark on this clonotype: It is unclear where the CDR3 begins or ends on the DNA, so no DNA is shown, and the CDR3 is as TCRdb lists it. This sequence joins TRBV7-5 and TRBJ1-1; the table gives TRBD1 as D, unverified against the DNA. TRBV7-5 is designated a pseudogene. Counting both end residues, the CDR3 totals 19 amino acids. CDR3 residues: CISVPEGRKGQGKNTEAFF.

The rearrangement uses TRBV6-5 and TRBJ1-6; TRBD1 is a possible D gene (5 bases). Germline CDR1 reads MNHEY; CDR2 reads SVGAGI. Trimming took 0 bases from V and 9 from J, leaving 18 bases between them. The CDR3 is 17 residues long. The CDR3: CASSYSLSGTSSSPLHF. The CDR3 coding sequence is TGTGCCAGCAGTTACTCTTTAAGTGGGACGTCGAGTTCACCCCTCCACTTT.

The chain employs TRBV28 and TRBJ1-5, with D unresolved. This CDR3 is 13 amino acids long. The V and J ends lost 8 bases and 8 bases respectively, with 16 bases between them. Germline V gene sequence: CDR1 MDHEN, CDR2 SYDVKM. CDR3 sequence: CASVLGSREPQHF. CDR3 nucleotides: TGTGCCAGCGTTCTGGGCTCTAGGGAGCCCCAGCATTTT.

The chain is built from TRBV30 and TRBJ1-5; TRBD1 matches at 7 bases. With 2 bases clipped from V and 7 bases from J, the junction kept 11 bases outside the gene matches. Per germline, CDR1 GTSNPN and CDR2 SVGIG (reference sequence). The CDR3 has 15 amino acids. In DNA, the CDR3 is TGTGCCTGGAGTACGGGAAATCAGGGGGACCAGCCCCAGCATTTT. Translated, it gives CAWSTGNQGDQPQHF.

The gene calls are TRBV7-9 and TRBJ1-1; TRBD1 is a possible D gene (6 bases). The CDR3 is 14 amino acids. V shed 3 bases and J shed 7 bases, with 15 bases lying between them. The V gene's germline CDR1 is SEHNR and CDR2 FQNEAQ (reference sequence). This CDR3 is CASSFSRGGGEAFF. The DNA of the CDR3 is TGTGCCAGCAGCTTTTCCAGGGGAGGCGGTGAAGCTTTCTTT. Variable domain in full (rest from reference TRBV7-9 and TRBJ1-1): DTGVSQNPRHKITKRGQNVTFRCDPISEHNRLYWYRQTLGQGPEFLTYFQNEAQLEKSRLLSDRFSAERPKGSFSTLEIQRTEQGDSAMYLCASSFSRGGGEAFFGQGTRLTVV.

This chain uses TRBV27 with TRBJ2-3; a possible D gene is TRBD2 (6 bases). The germline V gene encodes CDR1 MNHEY and CDR2 SMNVEV (reference sequence). V was shortened by 8 bases and J by 1 base, with 19 bases between the two germline ends. The CDR3 runs 16 residues. CDR3 sequence: CASPPGVPRGTDTQYF. The CDR3 bases are TGTGCCAGCCCCCCGGGAGTCCCGCGGGGCACAGATACGCAGTATTTT.

This chain connects TRBV3-1 to TRBJ1-2; tentatively, D is TRBD1 (6 bases). V was trimmed by 4 bases and J by 0 bases, leaving 21 bases between them. In germline, CDR1 is LGHDT, CDR2 YNNKEL (reference sequence). This CDR3 comprises 18 residues. The CDR3: CASSPDGGASPANYGYTF. CDR3 DNA sequence: TGTGCCAGCAGCCCCGACGGGGGCGCAAGTCCGGCTAACTATGGCTACACCTTC. Using reference TRBV3-1 and TRBJ1-2 for the parts outside the CDR3, the full variable domain is DTAVSQTPKYLVTQMGNDKSIKCEQNLGHDTMYWYKQDSKKFLKIMFSYNNKELIINETVPNRFSPKSPDKAHLNLHINSLELGDSAVYFCASSPDGGASPANYGYTFGSGTRLTVV.

The chain uses TRBV28 and TRBJ1-4, with D possibly TRBD1 on 6 matching bases. The CDR3 is 12 residues long. V shed 5 bases and J shed 8 bases, with 9 bases lying between them. Germline-derived CDR1 and CDR2 are MDHEN and SYDVKM. This chain's CDR3 is CASSLGGEKLFF. The CDR3 DNA is TGTGCCAGCAGTCTAGGGGGAGAAAAACTGTTTTTT.

The genes are TRBV30 and TRBJ2-1, with a tentative D call TRBD1 (6 bases). The V gene lost 1 base and the J gene lost 12 bases, with 10 bases spanning the gap. The CDR3 covers 11 residues. Germline lookup yields CDR1 GTSNPN and CDR2 SVGIG (reference sequence). The CDR3 bases are TGTGCCTGGAGTGGACAGGTCGGGCAGTTCTTC. It translates to CAWSGQVGQFF.

This chain connects TRBV29-1 to TRBJ1-2; weak D call: TRBD1 (5 bases). The V end was cut by 4 bases, the J end by 1 base, with 7 bases between. Germline V gene lookup returns CDR1 SQVTM and CDR2 ANQGSEA. The CDR3 contains 12 residues. Here the CDR3 DNA reads TGCAGCGTTGGGGACCTTAACTATGGCTACACCTTC. This encodes CSVGDLNYGYTF. The whole variable domain, remainder taken from reference TRBV29-1 and TRBJ1-2, is SAVISQKPSRDICQRGTSLTIQCQVDSQVTMMFWYRQQPGQSLTLIATANQGSEATYESGFVIDKFPISRPNLTFSTLTVSNMSPEDSSIYLCSVGDLNYGYTFGSGTRLTVV.

The V and J genes are TRBV20-1 and TRBJ1-1; 7 nucleotides line up with TRBD1. V was clipped by 2 bases and J by 7 bases; unmatched bases: 4. The CDR3 covers 12 residues. CDR1 is DFQATT, CDR2 SNEGSKA, per germline (reference sequence). DNA for the CDR3: TGCAGTGCTAGACGACAGGGTGGTGAAGCTTTCTTT. Translating it yields CSARRQGGEAFF.

The chain couples TRBV3-1 to TRBJ2-2; 15 bases are a match to TRBD2. V was pared by 1 base and J by 3 bases, with 3 bases of the junction left unmatched. The CDR3 spans 18 residues. Germline CDR1 LGHDT, CDR2 YNNKEL (reference sequence). The CDR3 sequence is CASSQGGLAGGDTGELFF. The CDR3 DNA sequence: TGTGCCAGCAGCCAAGGGGGACTAGCGGGGGGAGACACCGGGGAGCTGTTTTTT. The full variable domain, with the rest looked up from reference TRBV3-1 and TRBJ2-2, is DTAVSQTPKYLVTQMGNDKSIKCEQNLGHDTMYWYKQDSKKFLKIMFSYNNKELIINETVPNRFSPKSPDKAHLNLHINSLELGDSAVYFCASSQGGLAGGDTGELFFGEGSRLTVL.

This rearrangement joins TRBV7-2 to TRBJ1-5; no reliable D call. Germline-derived CDR1 and CDR2 are SGHTA and FQGNSA. The CDR3 has 12 amino acids. The ends were cut back, 5 bases at V and 6 bases at J, with 8 bases in the middle. CDR3 in amino acids: CASSDRIQPQHF. The CDR3 DNA follows: TGTGCCAGCAGCGATAGGATTCAGCCCCAGCATTTT.

This chain joins TRBV3-1 and TRBJ1-5, with TRBD1 matching over 10 bases. Germline V lookup: CDR1 LGHDT, CDR2 YNNKEL (reference sequence). V dropped 3 bases and J dropped 5; count of bases not matched to a gene: 4. The length of the CDR3 is 15 residues. CDR3 sequence reads: CASSQGQGSHQPQHF. The CDR3 region has the DNA TGTGCCAGCAGCCAGGGACAGGGGTCCCATCAGCCCCAGCATTTT.

V is TRBV7-9 and J is TRBJ2-7; no firm D call. V was cut by 2 bases and J by 4 bases, with 6 bases left in between. The CDR3 is 12 residues long. Germline V gene data show CDR1 as SEHNR and CDR2 as FQNEAQ (reference sequence). The CDR3 coding sequence is TGTGCCAGCAGCTTACGAGAGTACGAGCAGTACGTC. Translated: CASSLREYEQYV.

This clonotype was counted once. The CDR3 DNA follows: TGTGCCAGTGGAAGCGGGCCCAGCTCCTACAATGAGCAGTTCTTC. Translation: CASGSGPSSYNEQFF. The genes are TRBV7-3 and TRBJ2-1; a weak D match, TRBD2 (6 bases). This CDR3 is 15 amino acids long. CDR1 and CDR2 (germline): SGHTA, FQGTGA. V was shortened by 9 bases and J by 0 bases, with 15 bases between the two germline ends.

The rearrangement joins TRBV5-1 to TRBJ2-3, with no clear D. This CDR3 contains 16 residues. V was pared by 4 bases and J by 5 bases, with 20 bases between. The germline V gene has CDR1 SGHRS and CDR2 YFSETQ. CDR3 nucleotide sequence: TGCGCCAGCAGCATCCCCAGGTCCACGGCGGTAGATACGCAGTATTTT. Protein: CASSIPRSTAVDTQYF.

The rearrangement links TRBV7-2 to TRBJ2-5; TRBD2 might be the D (5 bases). V was trimmed by 1 base and J by 5 bases, leaving 17 bases between them. From germline, CDR1 is SGHTA and CDR2 FQGNSA. There are 16 residues in the CDR3. The CDR3 region is CASSLGTSSIGETQYF. As DNA, the CDR3 is TGTGCCAGCAGCTTAGGTACTAGTTCTATTGGCGAGACCCAGTACTTC.

The chain recombines TRBV12-3 or TRBV12-4 with TRBJ1-2, with 7 bases fitting TRBD1. CDR3 size: 14 residues. The V and J ends lost 7 bases and 4 bases, in that order; junction bases with no gene match: 9. The CDR3 sequence: CASTRDSSRYGYTF. The CDR3 coding sequence is TGTGCCAGCACTAGGGACAGCTCGCGCTATGGCTACACCTTC.

The V gene is TRBV7-9, the J gene TRBJ1-4; maybe TRBD1 (5 bases). The CDR3 length is 17 residues. Trimming shortened V by 4 bases and J by 4 bases, and 19 bases separated the two germline ends. CDR1 SEHNR and CDR2 FQNEAQ come from the germline V gene (reference sequence). CDR3 loop: CASSSDTGTLDNEKLFF. The DNA for the CDR3 is TGTGCCAGCAGCTCAGACACCGGGACTCTGGATAATGAAAAACTGTTTTTT.